The 22 T cell receptor beta chains listed next were all sequenced from one sample in a study of cytomegalovirus exposure and HLA in healthy donors. Both 60 Vbeta primers and 13 Jbeta primers went into the PCR. Sequenced by immunoSEQ multiplex PCR; TCRdb stores in-frame clones only, minus some. The sample records roughly 170,000 clones, less than 85% being singletons. The specimen sequenced was PBMCs. All receptors come from a boy between 10 and 17 years old in good health and CMV-seronegative.

This chain links TRBV15 with TRBJ2-7, with TRBD1 matching 9 bases. This CDR3 comprises 15 residues. From germline, CDR1 is LNHNV and CDR2 YYDKDF (reference sequence). V lost 1 base and J lost 4; bases outside the gene matches: 5. The chain's CDR3 is CATSRATGGLYEQYF. CDR3 nucleotide sequence: TGTGCCACCAGCAGAGCGACAGGGGGACTTTACGAGCAGTACTTC.

This sequence joins TRBV19 and TRBJ1-4, with D perhaps TRBD1 (6 bases). Trimming took off 6 bases at V and 0 bases at J, with 11 bases between the two ends. The germline V gene encodes CDR1 LNHDA and CDR2 SQIVND (reference sequence). The CDR3 is made up of 15 amino acids. CDR3 DNA sequence: TGTGCCAGTAGGGACAGACCCTCAACTAATGAAAAACTGTTTTTT. This codes for CASRDRPSTNEKLFF.

The V gene is TRBV19, the J gene TRBJ2-7; 10 bases line up with TRBD1. CDR1 and CDR2 (germline): LNHDA, SQIVND (reference sequence). The trim removed 1 base at V and 1 base at J, leaving 1 base unmatched. The CDR3 spans 15 residues. In nucleotides, the CDR3 is TGTGCCAGTAGTATAGCGGACAGGGGGTCCTACGAGCAGTACTTC. Translating gives CASSIADRGSYEQYF.

The rearrangement links TRBV2 to TRBJ2-6; D may be TRBD1 (5 bases). The CDR3 is 17 residues long. Trimming took 6 bases from V and 0 from J, leaving 15 bases between them. Germline assignment: CDR1 SNHLY and CDR2 FYNNEI. The CDR3 loop reads CASRGQVIYSGANVLTF. DNA for the CDR3: TGTGCCAGCAGGGGGCAGGTGATCTACTCTGGGGCCAACGTCCTGACTTTC. Using reference TRBV2 and TRBJ2-6 for the parts outside the CDR3, the full variable domain is EPEVTQTPSHQVTQMGQEVILRCVPISNHLYFYWYRQILGQKVEFLVSFYNNEISEKSEIFDDQFSVERPDGSNFTLKIRSTKLEDSAMYFCASRGQVIYSGANVLTFGAGSRLTVL.

This clone appeared a single time. This sequence joins TRBV9 and TRBJ1-4; D perhaps matches TRBD1 (6 bases). Trimming stripped 4 bases from V and 6 bases from J, with 25 bases between. Germline assignment: CDR1 SGDLS and CDR2 YYNGEE. The CDR3 spans 18 residues. CDR3: CASSIQPMDRLSHEKLFF. The CDR3, as DNA: TGTGCCAGCAGCATACAGCCAATGGACAGACTGTCGCATGAAAAACTGTTTTTT.

This clone appeared a single time. This chain links TRBV11-3 with TRBJ1-2, with TRBD1 matching over 7 bases. CDR1 and CDR2 from the germline V gene are SGHNT and YENEEA. Unmatched junction bases numbered 8, after V lost 0 bases and J lost 4 bases. This CDR3 comprises 16 residues. CDR3 amino acids: CASSLEVDRVGYGYTF. The CDR3 bases are TGTGCCAGCAGCTTAGAAGTAGACAGGGTGGGCTATGGCTACACCTTC.

The gene calls are TRBV30 and TRBJ1-5; the D gene is possibly TRBD1 (5 bases). Germline V lookup: CDR1 GTSNPN, CDR2 SVGIG (reference sequence). V gave up 4 bases and J gave up 4 bases, with 17 bases separating them. This CDR3 has 15 residues. CDR3: CAWTTAGGKNQPQHF. In nucleotides, the CDR3 is TGTGCCTGGACCACCGCCGGGGGGAAAAATCAGCCCCAGCATTTT.

This clone has a single count. In nucleotides, the CDR3 is TGTGCCAGTAGTCAGCCCGACAGGGGAAGAGAGGATACGCAGTATTTT. Protein sequence: CASSQPDRGREDTQYF. This sequence joins TRBV19 and TRBJ2-3; 8 nucleotides align to TRBD1. CDR3 length: 16 amino acids. CDR1 is LNHDA and CDR2 is SQIVND in the germline V gene (reference sequence). After removal of 5 bases from V and 6 bases from J, the junction contained 13 bases not matched to a gene.

The rearrangement uses TRBV6-1 and TRBJ1-2; the D is unclear. The V end lost 4 bases, the J end lost 3 bases, and 9 bases lay between the germline ends. Per germline, CDR1 MNHNS and CDR2 SASEGT. The CDR3 length is 13 residues. The CDR3 DNA sequence: TGTGCCAGCAGTGGAGCGCGGTACTATGGCTACACCTTC. This sequence encodes CASSGARYYGYTF.

The chain couples TRBV4-1 to TRBJ1-4; 10 bases line up with TRBD1. CDR3 length: 16 residues. Germline CDR1 is MGHRA and CDR2 is YSYEKL. The trim removed 0 bases at V and 8 bases at J, leaving 6 bases unmatched. The CDR3 DNA sequence: TGCGCCAGCAGCCAAGATCCCGGGACAGGGGTGGAAAAACTGTTTTTT. Translation: CASSQDPGTGVEKLFF.

J is TRBJ2-7 and V is TRBV9, with a tentative D call TRBD1 (5 bases). This CDR3 is built from 14 residues. Germline CDR1 and CDR2: SGDLS and YYNGEE. V was cut by 0 bases and J by 3 bases, with 10 bases left in between. The CDR3, as DNA: TGTGCCAGCAGCGTAGGGCAGGACATCTACGAGCAGTACTTC. Translation: CASSVGQDIYEQYF.

This sequence joins TRBV13 and TRBJ2-1, with 12 bases fitting TRBD2. The CDR3 extends over 16 amino acids. V was clipped by 6 bases and J by 6 bases; unmatched bases: 9. Germline values: CDR1 PRHDT, CDR2 FYEKMQ (reference sequence). This chain's CDR3 is CASRGGLAGNSNEQFF. CDR3 nucleotide sequence: TGTGCCAGCAGGGGAGGACTAGCGGGAAATTCCAATGAGCAGTTCTTC.

The V call is TRBV19, the J call TRBJ1-4; D gene uncertain. Germline-derived CDR1 and CDR2 are LNHDA and SQIVND (reference sequence). CDR3 length equals 13 residues. V lost 5 bases, J lost 3 bases, and 7 bases lay in between. CDR3 protein: CASSRGPNEKLFF. The CDR3 nucleotides read TGTGCCAGTAGTCGGGGTCCTAATGAAAAACTGTTTTTT.

There are a few counts of this clone. The rearrangement links TRBV5-4 to TRBJ2-2, with 8 bases fitting TRBD2. Trimming at V came to 4 bases and at J to 5 bases, leaving 7 bases not matched to a gene. The germline gives CDR1 SGHNT, CDR2 YYREEE (reference sequence). The CDR3 extends over 15 amino acids. Written as DNA, the CDR3 is TGTGCCAGCAGCATCGGGACTAGTAGGACCGGGGAGCTGTTTTTT. It specifies CASSIGTSRTGELFF. Based on the CDR3 plus reference TRBV5-4 and TRBJ2-2, the full variable domain is ETGVTQSPTHLIKTRGQQVTLRCSSQSGHNTVSWYQQALGQGPQFIFQYYREEENGRGNFPPRFSGLQFPNYSSELNVNALELDDSALYLCASSIGTSRTGELFFGEGSRLTVL.

This sequence joins TRBV4-1 and TRBJ2-5; 7 nucleotides align to TRBD2. The J call may be mistaken, given a closer DNA end match to TRBJ2-7. The CDR3 consists of 13 residues. The germline V gene encodes CDR1 MGHRA and CDR2 YSYEKL. CDR3 residues: CASSQEAGHEQYF. In DNA, the CDR3 is TGCGCCAGCAGCCAAGAAGCGGGACACGAGCAGTACTTC.

There are a few counts of this clone. The chain carries TRBV5-5 and TRBJ2-3, with D perhaps TRBD1 (5 bases). The ends were cut back, 0 bases at V and 4 bases at J, with 9 bases in the middle. This CDR3 contains 14 residues. Germline V gene lookup returns CDR1 SGHKS and CDR2 YYEKEE (reference sequence). CDR3 sequence (DNA): TGTGCCAGCAGCTTGGCCAGGGCCCCAGATACGCAGTATTTT. Its protein product is CASSLARAPDTQYF.

The chain links TRBV2 to TRBJ1-1; 7 nucleotides line up with TRBD1. Trimming took 8 bases from V and 5 from J; bases not matched to a gene: 11. The germline gives CDR1 SNHLY, CDR2 FYNNEI. CDR3 length: 14 amino acids. This chain's CDR3 is CASGFRGARTEAFF. CDR3 DNA sequence: TGTGCCAGCGGGTTCAGGGGGGCGCGGACTGAAGCTTTCTTT.

This clone was detected once. The rearrangement links TRBV5-6 to TRBJ2-7, with 9 bases fitting TRBD1. Trimming at V came to 2 bases and at J to 0 bases, leaving 3 bases not matched to a gene. The CDR3 length is 15 residues. CDR1 is SGHDT and CDR2 is YYEEEE in the germline V gene. The CDR3 here is CASSFQGQGSYEQYF. CDR3 bases: TGTGCCAGCAGCTTCCAGGGACAGGGCTCCTACGAGCAGTACTTC.

The V gene is TRBV5-8, the J gene TRBJ2-7, with D uncertain. CDR1 is SGHTS, CDR2 YDEGEE, per germline. The V and J ends lost 0 bases and 3 bases respectively, with 4 bases between them. CDR3 size: 12 residues. CDR3 residues: CASSLVYYEQYF. The CDR3 nucleotides are TGTGCCAGCAGCTTGGTCTACTACGAGCAGTACTTC. The full variable domain, rest sourced from reference TRBV5-8 and TRBJ2-7, is EAGVTQSPTHLIKTRGQQATLRCSPISGHTSVYWYQQALGLGLQFLLWYDEGEERNRGNFPPRFSGRQFPNYSSELNVNALELEDSALYLCASSLVYYEQYFGPGTRLTVT.

This clone was picked up a small number of times. The rearrangement joins TRBV7-2 to TRBJ2-5; TRBD2 matches 15 bases. Germline lookup yields CDR1 SGHTA and CDR2 FQGNSA. V shed 5 bases, J shed 5 bases, and the junction held 15 bases outside the gene matches. CDR3 length: 19 residues. The CDR3, as DNA: TGTGCCAGCAGCCCCCCCCGGACTAGCGGGAGGGCGGGAGGCGAGACCCAGTACTTC. Encoded protein: CASSPPRTSGRAGGETQYF. Drawing the rest from reference TRBV7-2 and TRBJ2-5, the complete variable domain is GAGVSQSPSNKVTEKGKDVELRCDPISGHTALYWYRQSLGQGLEFLIYFQGNSAPDKSGLPSDRFSAERTGGSVSTLTIQRTQQEDSAVYLCASSPPRTSGRAGGETQYFGPGTRLLVL.

The chain uses TRBV7-8 and TRBJ2-7; 7 nucleotides match TRBD1. CDR1 is SGHVS and CDR2 is FQNEAQ in the germline V gene. J gave up 2 bases and V 5 bases, and 9 bases lay outside the gene matches. The CDR3 is 15 residues long. The CDR3 nucleotides are TGTGCCAGCAGCCGACAGGGCTTACAACCCTACGAGCAGTACTTC. Translated: CASSRQGLQPYEQYF.

This clone was detected only once. This sequence joins TRBV9 and TRBJ2-6; no reliable D call. CDR1 is SGDLS and CDR2 is YYNGEE in the germline V gene. V gave up 3 bases and J gave up 2 bases, with 12 bases separating them. The CDR3 sequence is 16 residues long. The chain's CDR3 is CASSEPKAAGANVLTF. Here the CDR3 DNA reads TGTGCCAGCAGCGAGCCCAAGGCGGCTGGGGCCAACGTCCTGACTTTC.